This T cell receptor (beta chain) comes out of a study of blood T cell repertoires in COVID-19. Study context: The study drew acute and convalescent COVID-19 samples from the United States, Italy and Spain. In each case, the material was cDNA or gDNA derived from T cells, B-cell-depleted T cells, or PBMCs.

Germline CDR1 is MNHEY and CDR2 is SMNVEV (reference sequence). The ends lost 7 bases at V and 8 bases at J; junction bases unmatched: 9. The CDR3 sequence is 13 residues long. Original processing notes: Reference gene primers were amplified, and this amplification served to estimate nucleated cell counts. Repertoires were generated with immunoSEQ multiplex PCR, while TCRdb's copy carries only in-frame clones and drops some. V, J and clone size were drawn from that table, and D and trimming were deduced from the DNA. The sample contains under 120,000 clones, roughly 85% of which appear only once. The J gene is TRBJ1-2, the V gene TRBV27; 8 bases align to TRBD1. The source is a human donor in a cohort sampled during active COVID-19. The sample taken for sequencing was peripheral blood. Here the CDR3 reads CASTPDREAGYTF. In nucleotides, the CDR3 is TGTGCCAGCACCCCGGACAGGGAGGCGGGCTACACCTTC.